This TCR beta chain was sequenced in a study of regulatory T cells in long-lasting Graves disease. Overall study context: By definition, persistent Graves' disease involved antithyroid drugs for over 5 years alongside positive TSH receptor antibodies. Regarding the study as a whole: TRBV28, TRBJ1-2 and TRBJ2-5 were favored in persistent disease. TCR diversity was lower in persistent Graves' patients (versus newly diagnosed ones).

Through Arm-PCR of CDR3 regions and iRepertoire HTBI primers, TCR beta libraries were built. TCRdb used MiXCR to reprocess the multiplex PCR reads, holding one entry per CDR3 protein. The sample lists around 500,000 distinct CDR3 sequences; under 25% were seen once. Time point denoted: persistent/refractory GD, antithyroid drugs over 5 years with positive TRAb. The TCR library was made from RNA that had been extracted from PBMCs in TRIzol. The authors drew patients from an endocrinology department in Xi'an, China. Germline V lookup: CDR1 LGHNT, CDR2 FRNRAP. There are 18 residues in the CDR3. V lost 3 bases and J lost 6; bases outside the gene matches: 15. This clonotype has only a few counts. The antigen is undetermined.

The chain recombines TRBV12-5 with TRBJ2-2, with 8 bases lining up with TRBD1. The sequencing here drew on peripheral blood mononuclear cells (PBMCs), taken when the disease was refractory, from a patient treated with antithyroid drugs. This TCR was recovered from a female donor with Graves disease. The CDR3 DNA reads TGTGCTAGTGGTTTTCTAGACAGGGGACGAGTTGGTCCCGGGGAGCTGTTTTTT. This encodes CASGFLDRGRVGPGELFF.